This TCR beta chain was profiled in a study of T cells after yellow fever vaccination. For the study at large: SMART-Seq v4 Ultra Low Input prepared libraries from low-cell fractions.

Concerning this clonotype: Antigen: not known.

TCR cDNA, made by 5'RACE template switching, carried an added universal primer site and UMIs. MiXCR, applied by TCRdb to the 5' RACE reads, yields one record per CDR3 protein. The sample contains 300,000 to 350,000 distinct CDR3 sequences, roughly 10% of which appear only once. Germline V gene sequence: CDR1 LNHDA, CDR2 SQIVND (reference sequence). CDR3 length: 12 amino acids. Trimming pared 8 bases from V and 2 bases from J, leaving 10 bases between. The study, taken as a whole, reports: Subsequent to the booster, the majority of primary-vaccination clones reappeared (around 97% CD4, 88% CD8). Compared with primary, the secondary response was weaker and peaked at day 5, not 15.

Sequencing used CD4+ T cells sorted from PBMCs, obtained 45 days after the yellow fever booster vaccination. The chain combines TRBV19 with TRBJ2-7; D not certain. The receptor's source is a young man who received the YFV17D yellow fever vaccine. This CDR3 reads CASGERPYEQYF. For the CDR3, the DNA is TGTGCCAGTGGGGAAAGACCCTACGAGCAGTACTTC.